The T cell receptor beta chain described here comes from a study of blood T cell repertoires in COVID-19. About the research overall: The United States, Italy and Spain provided the acute and convalescent COVID-19 samples. Sources were T cells, B-cell-depleted T cells, or PBMCs; the material itself was cDNA or gDNA.

This clone was detected only a few times. Trimming removed 3 bases at V and 2 bases at J, with 7 bases between. Per the germline V gene, CDR1 is WSHSY and CDR2 is SAAADI. This CDR3 is built from 13 residues. Per the original methods: Reference gene primers were amplified, and this amplification served to estimate nucleated cell counts. Assay: immunoSEQ multiplex PCR; the TCRdb copy retains only in-frame clones and omits some. Clone size and the V and J calls come from that table; the DNA yielded D and trimming. This table has around 82,000 clones, about 88% appearing once. The clonotype was recovered from a man aged 70-80 years with active or convalescent COVID-19. The material sequenced was peripheral blood. This chain connects TRBV10-2 to TRBJ1-1; D unclear. The CDR3: CASSDPLNTEAFF. The CDR3 coding sequence is TGCGCCAGCAGTGACCCCCTAAACACTGAAGCTTTCTTT.